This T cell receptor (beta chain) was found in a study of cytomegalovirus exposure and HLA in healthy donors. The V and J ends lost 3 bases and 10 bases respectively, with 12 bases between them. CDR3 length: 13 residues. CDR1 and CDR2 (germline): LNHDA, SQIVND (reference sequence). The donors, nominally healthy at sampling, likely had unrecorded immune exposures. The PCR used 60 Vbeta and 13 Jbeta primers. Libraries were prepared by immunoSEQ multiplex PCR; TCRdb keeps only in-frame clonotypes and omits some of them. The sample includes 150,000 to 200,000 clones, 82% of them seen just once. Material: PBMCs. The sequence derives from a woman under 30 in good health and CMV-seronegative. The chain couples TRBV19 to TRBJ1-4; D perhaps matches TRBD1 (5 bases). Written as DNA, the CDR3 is TGTGCCAGTAGTATTAGGCAGGGTGGAAAACTGTTTTTT. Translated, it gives CASSIRQGGKLFF.